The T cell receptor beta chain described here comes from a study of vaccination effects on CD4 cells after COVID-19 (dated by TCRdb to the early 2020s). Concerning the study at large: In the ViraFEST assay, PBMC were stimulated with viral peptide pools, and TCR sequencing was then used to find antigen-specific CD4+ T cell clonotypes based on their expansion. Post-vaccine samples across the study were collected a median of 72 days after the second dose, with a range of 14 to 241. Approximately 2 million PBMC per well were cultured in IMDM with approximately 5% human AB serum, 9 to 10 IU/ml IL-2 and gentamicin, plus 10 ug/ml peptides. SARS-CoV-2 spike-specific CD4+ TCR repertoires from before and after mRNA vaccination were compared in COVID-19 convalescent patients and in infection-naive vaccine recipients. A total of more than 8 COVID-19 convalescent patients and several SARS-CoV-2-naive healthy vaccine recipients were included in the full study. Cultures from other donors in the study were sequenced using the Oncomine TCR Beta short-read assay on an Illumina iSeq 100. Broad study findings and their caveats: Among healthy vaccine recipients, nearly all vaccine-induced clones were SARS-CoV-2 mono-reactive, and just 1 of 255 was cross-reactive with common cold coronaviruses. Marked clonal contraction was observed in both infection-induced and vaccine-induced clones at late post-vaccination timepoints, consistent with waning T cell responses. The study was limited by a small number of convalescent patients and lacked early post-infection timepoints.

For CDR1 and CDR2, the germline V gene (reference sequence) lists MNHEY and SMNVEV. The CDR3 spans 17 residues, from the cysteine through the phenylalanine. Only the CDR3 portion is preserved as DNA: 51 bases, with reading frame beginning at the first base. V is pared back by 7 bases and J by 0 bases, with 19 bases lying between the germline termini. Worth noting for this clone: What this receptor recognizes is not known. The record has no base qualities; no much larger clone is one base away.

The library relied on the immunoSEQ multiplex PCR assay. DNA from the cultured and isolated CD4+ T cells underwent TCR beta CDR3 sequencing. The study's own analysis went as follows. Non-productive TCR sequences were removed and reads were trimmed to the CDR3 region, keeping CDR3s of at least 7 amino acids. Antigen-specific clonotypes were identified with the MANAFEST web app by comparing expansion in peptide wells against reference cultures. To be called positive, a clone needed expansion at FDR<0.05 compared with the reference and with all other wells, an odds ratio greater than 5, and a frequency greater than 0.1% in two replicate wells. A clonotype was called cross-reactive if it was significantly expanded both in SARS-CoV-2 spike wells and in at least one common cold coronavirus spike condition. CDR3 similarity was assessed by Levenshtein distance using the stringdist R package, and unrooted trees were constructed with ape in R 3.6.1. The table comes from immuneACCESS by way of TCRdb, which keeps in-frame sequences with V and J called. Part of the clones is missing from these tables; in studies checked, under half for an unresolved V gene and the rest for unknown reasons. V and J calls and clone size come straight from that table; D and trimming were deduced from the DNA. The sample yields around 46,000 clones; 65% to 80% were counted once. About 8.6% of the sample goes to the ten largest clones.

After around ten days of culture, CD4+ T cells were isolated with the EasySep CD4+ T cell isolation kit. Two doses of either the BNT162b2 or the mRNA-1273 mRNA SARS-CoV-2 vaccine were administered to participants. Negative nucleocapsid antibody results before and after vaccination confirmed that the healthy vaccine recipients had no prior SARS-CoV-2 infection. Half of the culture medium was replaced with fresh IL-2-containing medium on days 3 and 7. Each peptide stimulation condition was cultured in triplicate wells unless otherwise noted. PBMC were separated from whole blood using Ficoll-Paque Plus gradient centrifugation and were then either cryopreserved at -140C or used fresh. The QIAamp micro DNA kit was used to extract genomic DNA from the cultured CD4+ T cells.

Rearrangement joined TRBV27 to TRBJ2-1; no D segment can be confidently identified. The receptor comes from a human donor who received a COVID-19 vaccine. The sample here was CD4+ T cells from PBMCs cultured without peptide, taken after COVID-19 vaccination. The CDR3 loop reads CASTSASHSSSYNEQFF. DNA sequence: TGTGCCAGCACGAGCGCGTCCCACTCGAGCTCCTACAATGAGCAGTTCTTC.